The T cell receptor (beta chain) under discussion was sequenced for a study of shared clonotypes between healthy human individuals. Across the whole study: The donor group consisted of a couple of women and three men, aged 18 to 49. General study results and limits: Unshared clonotypes carried lower generation probabilities than those common to all four donors. The study found about 4.6% of naive CD4 clonotypes shared across a few donors.

V gave up 4 bases and J gave up 1 base, with 10 bases separating them. Germline V lookup: CDR1 SQVTM, CDR2 ANQGSEA. This CDR3 spans 13 amino acids. The assay ran at deep level. The repertoire was sequenced with immunoSEQ multiplex PCR; TCRdb's copy has only in-frame clones and lacks some. The table lists around 690,000 clones, less than 95% of them singletons. Points on this clone: The antigen is undetermined.

The clonotype comes from a man aged 18 to 29 in good health. Some clones in this sample may be carry-over from other donors' samples. The specimen was memory CD8+ T cells from PBMCs. The subset here: CD45RO+ cells pooled with CCR7-negative TemRA cells. The chain joins TRBV29-1 to TRBJ1-2, with a possible D match to TRBD1 (5 bases). CDR3 in amino acids: CSVVWGNNYGYTF. The CDR3 bases are TGCAGCGTTGTATGGGGGAATAACTATGGCTACACCTTC.